The 7 T cell receptor beta chains below come from one sample, sequenced in a study of memory CD4+ T cells and cytomegalovirus serostatus. The method was immunoSEQ multiplex PCR; TCRdb's version includes in-frame clones alone and lacks a portion of them. The sample records roughly 84,000 clones, 80% being singletons. The sort gate was single viable CD3+CD4+CD8-CD45RO+ cells for memory CD4+ T cells. Sequences were obtained from memory CD4+ T cells from blood. These receptors all stem from an adult in good health and CMV-seronegative.

The chain employs TRBV2 and TRBJ1-6; no clear D. In germline, CDR1 is SNHLY, CDR2 FYNNEI. This CDR3 has 16 amino acids. V was trimmed by 1 base and J by 9 bases, leaving 16 bases between them. Written as DNA, the CDR3 is TGTGCCAGCAGTGAAGAAGGGTTTATCTTGACTTCACCCCTCCACTTT. Residues: CASSEEGFILTSPLHF. Based on the CDR3 plus reference TRBV2 and TRBJ1-6, the full variable domain is EPEVTQTPSHQVTQMGQEVILRCVPISNHLYFYWYRQILGQKVEFLVSFYNNEISEKSEIFDDQFSVERPDGSNFTLKIRSTKLEDSAMYFCASSEEGFILTSPLHFGNGTRLTVT.

The chain employs TRBV19 and TRBJ2-3, with a weak D call TRBD1 (6 bases). V shed 5 bases and J shed 2 bases, with 11 bases lying between them. The length of the CDR3 is 14 residues. Germline assignment: CDR1 LNHDA and CDR2 SQIVND (reference sequence). This chain's CDR3 is CASSPRTDTDTQYF. The CDR3 coding sequence is TGTGCCAGTAGTCCCCGGACAGACACAGATACGCAGTATTTT.

The rearrangement uses TRBV7-6 and TRBJ2-5, with 7 positions matching TRBD2. Per the germline V gene, CDR1 is SGHVS and CDR2 is FNYEAQ. Trimming took 2 bases from V and 2 from J; bases not matched to a gene: 8. The CDR3 is 16 residues long. DNA for the CDR3: TGTGCCAGCAGCTTATTCTACGGCGGGGGACAAGAGACCCAGTACTTC. Translated, it gives CASSLFYGGGQETQYF.

The chain combines TRBV6-6 with TRBJ2-5; TRBD1 matches 7 bases. Germline CDR1 is MNHNY and CDR2 is SVGAGI (reference sequence). V shed 2 bases, J shed 2 bases, and the junction held 2 bases outside the gene matches. CDR3 length equals 14 residues. The CDR3 protein is CASSYMGQQETQYF. The DNA for the CDR3 is TGTGCCAGCAGTTACATGGGACAGCAAGAGACCCAGTACTTC.

This clone was recorded once. The V call is TRBV28, the J call TRBJ1-1, with 8 bases identical to TRBD1. The CDR3 is 16 amino acids. V lost 1 base to trimming and J lost 1 base; unmatched junction nucleotides: 5. The germline gives CDR1 MDHEN, CDR2 SYDVKM. CDR3 coding DNA: TGTGCCAGCAGTTTATTGTATGGGACAGGGAACACTGAAGCTTTCTTT. It specifies CASSLLYGTGNTEAFF. Variable domain in full (rest from reference TRBV28 and TRBJ1-1): DVKVTQSSRYLVKRTGEKVFLECVQDMDHENMFWYRQDPGLGLRLIYFSYDVKMKEKGDIPEGYSVSREKKERFSLILESASTNQTSMYLCASSLLYGTGNTEAFFGQGTRLTVV.

V and J are TRBV4-1 and TRBJ2-1; possible D gene TRBD2, 5 bases. V lost 3 bases to trimming and J lost 2 bases, with 14 bases between them. Germline V CDR1 and CDR2: MGHRA, YSYEKL. The CDR3 consists of 16 residues. DNA of the CDR3: TGCGCCAGCAGCCAGAGGGATGCCGGTCCCTACAATGAGCAGTTCTTC. Protein product: CASSQRDAGPYNEQFF.

This clone has more than one count but fewer than ten. J is TRBJ1-1 and V is TRBV6-5, with D maybe TRBD1 (5 bases). Germline loops: CDR1 MNHEY, CDR2 SVGAGI. The CDR3 runs 14 residues. V lost 2 bases and J 0 bases, leaving 7 bases between the germline ends. As DNA, the CDR3 is TGTGCCAGCAGTTACGACAGCCTGAACACTGAAGCTTTCTTT. It specifies CASSYDSLNTEAFF.